This paragraph reports one T cell receptor (beta chain). Some clones are missing from TCRdb's copy, which holds only in-frame ones; the method was immunoSEQ multiplex PCR. This repertoire shows roughly 40,000 clones, around 87% found once; its top ten account for roughly 3.1%. This sample was included in a study of blood T cell repertoires in COVID-19. For the study at large: Samples of COVID-19 (acute and convalescent) were obtained from the United States, Italy and Spain. The cDNA or gDNA used as material had been derived from T cells, B-cell-depleted T cells, or PBMCs.

V was clipped by 2 bases and J by 1 base, with 8 bases between them. CDR3 length: 15 amino acids. Germline loops: CDR1 SGHVS, CDR2 FQNEAQ. This chain uses TRBV7-8 with TRBJ2-2, with a possible D match to TRBD1 (5 bases). The receptor's source is a man aged 50 or older with active COVID-19. Sequences were obtained from peripheral blood. CDR3 bases: TGTGCCAGCAGCTTATACAGGAGGAACACCGGGGAGCTGTTTTTT. Protein sequence: CASSLYRRNTGELFF.